This T cell receptor beta chain was identified during a study of shared clonotypes between healthy human individuals. CD45RO-negative CD8 cells positively selected for CCR7 made up the naive population, which excluded terminally differentiated effector memory CD45RA+ cells. Those who donated were healthy HIV-negative adults, with no recent acute infections or vaccinations reported. Only Caucasian adults living in Nashville, Tennessee served as donors. This clone has just one count. Its antigen is not identified. Study outcomes and limitations: Researchers found naive subsets generally carried larger estimated richness than memory subsets. Clonotype sharing across a few donors was observed for about 5.5% of naive CD4 clonotypes.

The CDR3 is 14 residues long. V lost 4 bases to trimming and J lost 2 bases, with 9 bases between them. Germline-derived CDR1 and CDR2 are MNHEY and SMNVEV (reference sequence). Clones were sequenced by immunoSEQ multiplex PCR, and TCRdb holds only the in-frame ones, with some missing. The sample consists of about 2.1 million clones, 90% to 95% of them appearing once. The chain has TRBV27 and TRBJ1-5; D gene ambiguous. Sequencing was done on a sample of naive CD8+ T cells from PBMCs. The source of this sequence is a young man in good health. Some clones in this sample may be carry-over from other donors' samples. CDR3 bases: TGTGCCAGCAGTTCTTCCTTCGGCAATCAGCCCCAGCATTTT. Its protein is CASSSSFGNQPQHF.